This T cell receptor beta chain was observed in a study of T cells in localized non-small cell lung cancer. Study-wide results and caveats: The greatest T cell clonality was found in uninvolved adjacent lung (higher than in tumor). Sequencing was limited to one tumor region, leaving the possibility of heterogeneity open. When the top 100 tumor clones were examined, a median approximately 54 of them also appeared in the adjacent lung, which was paired and uninvolved.

Details on this clone: Its antigen is still unknown.

The data were produced by immunoSEQ multiplex PCR, yet TCRdb's version contains in-frame clones alone and is incomplete. The data hold fewer than 30,000 clones, with 86% observed a single time. The V segment lost 2 bases and the J segment 8 bases; nucleotides outside the gene matches: 11. From germline, CDR1 is MNHEY and CDR2 SVGAGI. This CDR3 comprises 15 residues. This chain connects TRBV6-5 to TRBJ1-2, with TRBD1 matching over 7 bases. The input for sequencing was peripheral blood, taken before any cancer treatment. The sequence derives from a woman aged 35 to 70 with stage I lung adenocarcinoma. The CDR3: CASSYEGGAGRGYTF. The CDR3 region has the DNA TGTGCCAGCAGTTACGAAGGGGGCGCGGGACGAGGCTACACCTTC.